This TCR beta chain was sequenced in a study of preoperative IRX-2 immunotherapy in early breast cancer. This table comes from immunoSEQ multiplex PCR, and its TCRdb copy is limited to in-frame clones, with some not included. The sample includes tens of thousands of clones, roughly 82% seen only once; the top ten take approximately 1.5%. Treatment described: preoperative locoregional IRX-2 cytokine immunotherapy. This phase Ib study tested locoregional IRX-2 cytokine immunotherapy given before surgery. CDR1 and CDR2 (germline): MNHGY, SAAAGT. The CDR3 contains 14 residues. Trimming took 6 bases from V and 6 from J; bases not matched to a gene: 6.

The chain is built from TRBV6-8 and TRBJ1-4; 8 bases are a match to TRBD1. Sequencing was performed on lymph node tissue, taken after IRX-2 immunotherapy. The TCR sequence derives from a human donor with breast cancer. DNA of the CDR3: TGTGCCAGCAGGGACAGGGTAGTGGATGAAAAACTGTTTTTT. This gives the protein CASRDRVVDEKLFF.